A selection of T cell receptor beta chains follows, all from one sample in a study of blood T cell repertoires in COVID-19. Libraries were prepared by immunoSEQ multiplex PCR; TCRdb keeps only in-frame clonotypes and omits some of them. This table holds a few hundred thousand clones, roughly 90% found once. The sample consisted of peripheral blood. These receptors came from a woman aged 25 to 39 with COVID-19, enrolled during active disease. Each CDR3 is given with its conserved first and last residue. A D gene is named only where the DNA matches it firmly. A clone size is listed for some rows: how often the clone was seen (once, few, many), or a class if it is expanded.

NA TRBJ1-1 TRBV19 NA CATRREVNTEAFF TGTGCCACGAGACGGGAGGTTAACACTGAAGCTTTCTTT
once TRBJ1-5 TRBV6-5 NA CAGSPEGNQPQHF TGTGCCGGCTCACCGGAGGGAAACCAGCCCCAGCATTTT
NA TRBJ1-3 TRBV9 TRBD1 CASSVEGTGGENTIYF TGTGCCAGCAGCGTAGAGGGGACAGGGGGCGAAAACACCATATATTTT
once TRBJ2-3 TRBV30 NA CAWNSAFLGTDTQYF TGTGCCTGGAATAGCGCCTTCCTTGGCACAGATACGCAGTATTTT
NA TRBJ1-6 TRBV30 NA CAWYLGGNSPLHF TGTGCCTGGTATCTAGGCGGAAATTCACCCCTCCACTTT
NA TRBJ1-2 TRBV12-2 NA CASRFWRYGYTF TGTGCAAGTCGCTTTTGGAGATATGGCTACACCTTC
NA TRBJ2-2 TRBV7-3 NA CASSFGLDTGELFF TGTGCCAGCAGCTTCGGACTCGACACCGGGGAGCTGTTTTTT
NA TRBJ2-3 TRBV29-1 TRBD1 CSVEPGQGTDTQYF TGCAGCGTGGAACCGGGACAGGGCACAGATACGCAGTATTTT
NA TRBJ2-7 TRBV7-2 TRBD2 CASSLSGTSGTYEQYF TGTGCCAGCAGCTTGTCCGGGACTAGCGGCACCTACGAGCAGTACTTC
few TRBJ1-2 TRBV20-1 NA CSATARGGYTF TGCAGTGCCACAGCCAGGGGTGGCTACACCTTC
NA TRBJ1-1 TRBV2 TRBD1 CASRLGQGSSEAFF TGTGCCAGCAGGCTCGGACAGGGGAGCTCTGAAGCTTTCTTT
NA TRBJ1-5 TRBV10-3 NA CAISESAGAIQPQHF TGTGCCATCAGTGAGTCGGCAGGGGCGATTCAGCCCCAGCATTTT
NA TRBJ2-7 TRBV6-2/TRBV6-3 NA CASSYSRGFYEQYF TGTGCCAGCAGTTACTCGCGGGGTTTCTACGAGCAGTACTTC
NA TRBJ2-1 TRBV13 TRBD2 CASSPGLAVYNEQFF TGTGCCAGCAGCCCAGGACTAGCGGTTTACAATGAGCAGTTCTTC
few TRBJ2-1 TRBV7-9 TRBD2 CASSMGLAGYNEQFF TGTGCCAGCAGCATGGGACTAGCGGGTTACAATGAGCAGTTCTTC
NA TRBJ2-7 TRBV19 NA CASSIRGRSGYEQYF TGTGCCAGTAGTATAAGGGGTCGGTCTGGCTACGAGCAGTACTTC
NA TRBJ1-2 TRBV28 NA CASSLGGSNYGYTF TGTGCCAGCAGTTTAGGAGGGAGCAACTATGGCTACACCTTC
NA TRBJ2-1 TRBV7-6 TRBD2 CASSLVVGLATDEQFF TGTGCCAGCAGCTTAGTGGTAGGACTAGCGACAGACGAGCAGTTCTTC
NA TRBJ2-7 TRBV6-5 TRBD2 CASRDGIAGSYEQYF TGTGCCAGCAGAGATGGAATAGCGGGCTCCTACGAGCAGTACTTC
NA TRBJ1-5 TRBV6-5 TRBD1 CASTGQGYQPQHF TGTGCCAGCACGGGACAGGGATATCAGCCCCAGCATTTT
NA TRBJ1-2 TRBV19 NA CASSRRPGGVGGYTF TGTGCCAGTAGTCGCCGGCCGGGGGGCGTCGGAGGCTACACCTTC
NA TRBJ2-7 TRBV2 NA CASSEAGLTYEQYF TGTGCCAGCAGTGAAGCTGGCCTGACCTACGAGCAGTACTTC
NA TRBJ2-2 TRBV3-1/TRBV3-2 NA CASSRGAGELFF TGTGCCAGCAGCCGGGGGGCCGGGGAGCTGTTTTTT
NA TRBJ2-3 TRBV7-2 TRBD2 CAGGLAGRYF TGTGCCGGAGGACTAGCGGGAAGGTATTTT
NA TRBJ2-7 TRBV5-8 NA CASRPGLPAYEQYF TGTGCCAGCAGACCCGGACTGCCGGCCTACGAGCAGTACTTC
NA TRBJ2-2 TRBV18 NA CASSRALDTGELFF TGTGCCAGCTCACGGGCCCTGGACACCGGGGAGCTGTTTTTT
few TRBJ1-4 TRBV27 NA CASSLGWATNEKLFF TGTGCCAGCAGTTTAGGATGGGCTACCAATGAAAAACTGTTTTTT
NA TRBJ2-3 TRBV18 NA CASSPPGGAPSTDTQYF TGTGCCAGCTCACCACCGGGCGGGGCCCCTAGCACAGATACGCAGTATTTT
NA TRBJ2-6 TRBV10-3 TRBD1 CAISELTGAGANVLTF TGTGCCATCAGTGAGCTGACAGGGGCCGGGGCCAACGTCCTGACTTTC
NA TRBJ2-2 TRBV7-9 TRBD2 CASSPQGTSGSGGELFF TGTGCCAGCAGCCCTCAGGGGACTAGCGGGAGCGGCGGGGAGCTGTTTTTT
NA TRBJ2-1 TRBV7-3 TRBD1 CASSSRQGNEQFF TGTGCCAGCAGCTCAAGACAGGGGAATGAGCAGTTCTTC
NA TRBJ2-5 TRBV29-1 NA CSVGTTGMEETQYF TGCAGCGTTGGAACCACAGGGATGGAGGAGACCCAGTACTTC
once TRBJ1-2 TRBV5-5 NA CASSLLQGLYGYTF TGTGCCAGCAGCTTGCTTCAGGGCCTCTATGGCTACACCTTC
NA TRBJ1-1 TRBV28 NA CASRTGLIEAFF TGTGCCAGCAGAACAGGGTTAATTGAAGCTTTCTTT
NA TRBJ2-7 TRBV9 NA CASSPTAGYEQYF TGTGCCAGCAGCCCCACCGCAGGGTACGAGCAGTACTTC
NA TRBJ1-3 TRBV2 NA CASSDGGNTIYF TGTGCCAGCAGTGACGGTGGAAACACCATATATTTT
NA TRBJ2-7 TRBV4-1 NA CASSQDMGYYEQYF TGCGCCAGCAGCCAAGACATGGGCTACTACGAGCAGTACTTC
once TRBJ2-5 TRBV5-1 TRBD2 CASTPLTSGSKETQYF TGCGCCAGCACCCCCCTGACTAGCGGGAGTAAGGAGACCCAGTACTTC
NA TRBJ2-2 TRBV18 TRBD1 CASSPSGTGAGELFF TGTGCCAGCTCACCCTCCGGGACAGGGGCCGGGGAGCTGTTTTTT
NA TRBJ2-7 TRBV7-2 TRBD2 CASSYIRGRDTGEQYF TGTGCCAGCAGCTACATCCGCGGGAGAGATACTGGTGAGCAGTACTTC
NA TRBJ2-7 TRBV10-3 TRBD1 CAISDGGQGSYEQYF TGTGCCATCAGTGACGGGGGACAGGGGAGCTACGAGCAGTACTTC
NA TRBJ2-7 TRBV14 TRBD1 CASSQRWGQGYEQYF TGTGCCAGCAGCCAAAGGTGGGGACAGGGCTACGAGCAGTACTTC
NA TRBJ2-3 TRBV19 TRBD1 CASKTGGGTDTQYF TGTGCCAGCAAAACAGGGGGCGGCACAGATACGCAGTATTTT
NA TRBJ2-7 TRBV5-6 TRBD2 CASSLVERGPYEQYF TGTGCCAGCAGCTTGGTTGAGCGGGGGCCCTACGAGCAGTACTTC
NA TRBJ1-1 TRBV28 NA CASSVGGNTEAFF TGTGCCAGCAGCGTTGGGGGGAATACTGAAGCTTTCTTT
few TRBJ2-7 TRBV28 TRBD2 CASSLGLAYEQYF TGTGCCAGCAGTTTGGGACTAGCCTACGAGCAGTACTTC
few TRBJ1-1 TRBV9 TRBD1 CASSARTGTEAFF TGTGCCAGCAGCGCCCGGACAGGGACCGAAGCTTTCTTT
NA TRBJ1-2 TRBV4-1 NA CASSQVIGTSGYTF TGCGCCAGCAGCCAAGTCATAGGGACAAGTGGCTACACCTTC
NA TRBJ1-4 TRBV14 NA CASSQVSGKLFF TGTGCCAGCAGCCAAGTGTCAGGAAAACTGTTTTTT
once TRBJ2-1 TRBV24-1 TRBD2 CATSDPSGKSSYNEQFF TGTGCCACCAGTGACCCTAGCGGGAAGAGCTCCTACAATGAGCAGTTCTTC
NA TRBJ2-1 TRBV24-1 TRBD2 CATSRLAGGRFEQFF TGTGCCACCAGCCGACTAGCGGGAGGGCGATTTGAGCAGTTCTTC
few TRBJ2-3 TRBV9 NA CASTGGVADTQYF TGTGCCAGCACGGGCGGGGTGGCAGATACGCAGTATTTT
NA TRBJ1-2 TRBV5-1 TRBD1 CASSGTGIEGYTF TGCGCCAGCAGCGGGACAGGGATAGAGGGCTACACCTTC
NA TRBJ2-1 TRBV7-8 TRBD2 CASSLGGRVSNEQFF TGTGCCAGCAGCTTAGGAGGGAGGGTAAGCAATGAGCAGTTCTTC
NA TRBJ2-3 TRBV9 TRBD2 CASSVDLAGADTQYF TGTGCCAGCAGCGTAGACCTAGCGGGAGCAGATACGCAGTATTTT
NA TRBJ2-2 TRBV27 TRBD1 CASSQGVGTGGFGELFF TGTGCCAGCAGCCAGGGGGTCGGGACAGGGGGATTCGGGGAGCTGTTTTTT
NA TRBJ2-7 TRBV5-1 TRBD2 CASSLAGEGYEQYF TGCGCCAGCAGCTTAGCGGGAGAAGGCTACGAGCAGTACTTC